The clone carrying this T cell receptor (beta chain) was found once. The conserved phenylalanine or tryptophan is not found at the CDR3 terminus, so this likely reflects a read error. This sample was taken from a study of tumor and adjacent non-tumor tissue in lung cancer. RNA was extracted from bulk tissue without any cell sorting. Distant lung tissue was collected more than 3 cm away from the tumor edge. The CDR3 is 14 amino acids. The V segment lost 6 bases and the J segment 2 bases; nucleotides outside the gene matches: 6. Germline V CDR1 and CDR2: SQVTM, ANQGSEA. Three rounds of nested PCR, following a modified ARM-PCR protocol, produced the TCRbeta library. TCRdb fed the multiplex PCR reads into MiXCR, producing one record per CDR3 protein. The sample consists of 52,000 or so distinct CDR3 sequences, about 79% of them appearing once.

The sample comprised distant non-tumor lung tissue. The chain links TRBV29-1 to TRBJ1-1, with 10 nucleotides matching TRBD1. This receptor was taken from a woman aged 55-70 years with non-small cell lung cancer. The CDR3 protein is CSVAGTGDNTEAFS. The CDR3 region has the DNA TGCAGCGTCGCCGGGACAGGGGACAACACTGAAGCTTTCTCT.